This T cell receptor (beta chain) was profiled in a study of CD8 T cells in Susac syndrome. Reverse transcription of 0.5 to 1 ug RNA was performed with random hexamers. TCRdb itself ran the immunoSEQ multiplex PCR reads through MiXCR, one entry per CDR3 protein. The data hold under 200,000 distinct CDR3 sequences, with 75% to 95% observed a single time. This CDR3 region has 14 residues. From germline, CDR1 is MGHDK and CDR2 SYGVNS. Germline trimming cut 6 bases from V and 10 bases from J; bases unmatched to any gene: 11. The chain combines TRBV25-1 with TRBJ2-1, with 8 bases identical to TRBD2. Material: CD4+ T cells from PBMCs. The TCR comes from a human donor with Susac syndrome. The CDR3 sequence: CASRGTSEGIEQFF. The CDR3 DNA is TGTGCCAGCAGGGGGACTAGTGAAGGGATAGAGCAGTTCTTC. Drawing the rest from reference TRBV25-1 and TRBJ2-1, the complete variable domain is EADIYQTPRYLVIGTGKKITLECSQTMGHDKMYWYQQDPGMELHLIHYSYGVNSTEKGDLSSESTVSRIRTEHFPLTLESARPSHTSQYLCASRGTSEGIEQFFGPGTRLTVL.